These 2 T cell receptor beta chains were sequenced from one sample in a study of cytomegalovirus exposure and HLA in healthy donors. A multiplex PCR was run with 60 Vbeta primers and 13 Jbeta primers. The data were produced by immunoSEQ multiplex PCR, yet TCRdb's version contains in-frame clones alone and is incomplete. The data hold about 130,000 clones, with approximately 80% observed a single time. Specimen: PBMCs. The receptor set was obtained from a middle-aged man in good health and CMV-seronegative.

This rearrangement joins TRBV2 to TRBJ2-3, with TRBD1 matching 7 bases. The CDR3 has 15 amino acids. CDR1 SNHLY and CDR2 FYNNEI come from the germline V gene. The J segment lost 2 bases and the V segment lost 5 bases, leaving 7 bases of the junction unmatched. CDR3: CASSRDSVNTDTQYF. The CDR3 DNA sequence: TGTGCCAGCAGTAGGGACAGCGTTAACACAGATACGCAGTATTTT.

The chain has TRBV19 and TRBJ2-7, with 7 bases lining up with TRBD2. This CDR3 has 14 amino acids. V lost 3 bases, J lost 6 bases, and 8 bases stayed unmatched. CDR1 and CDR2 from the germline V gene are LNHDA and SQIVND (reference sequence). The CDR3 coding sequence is TGTGCCAGTAGTATGGGGAGGGAAATGGGCGAGCAGTACTTC. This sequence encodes CASSMGREMGEQYF.